Below, 32 T cell receptor beta chains from the same sample are listed, as sequenced in a study of T-cell reconstitution after alpha-beta-depleted transplantation in children. Unique molecular identifiers were incorporated into the prepared TCRbeta library. Via MiXCR, TCRdb re-called the PCR reads, giving one row per CDR3 protein. This table holds over 200,000 distinct CDR3 sequences, 8.5% to 10% found once. The material sequenced was PBMCs from the stem cell graft donor, taken from the stem cell graft. The receptors shown here come from a human donor who donated a stem cell graft to a child with acute lymphoblastic leukemia.

The sample holds a few counts of this clonotype. The chain combines TRBV5-1 with TRBJ1-2; D call uncertain. The CDR3 length is 17 residues. V was trimmed by 1 base and J by 2 bases, leaving 18 bases between them. CDR1 is SGHRS, CDR2 YFSETQ, per germline. This CDR3 is CASSLTGMTLGNYGYTF. In DNA form, the CDR3 reads TGCGCCAGCAGCTTGACCGGTATGACCCTCGGGAACTATGGCTACACCTTC. Filled out from reference TRBV5-1 and TRBJ1-2, the complete variable domain reads KAGVTQTPRYLIKTRGQQVTLSCSPISGHRSVSWYQQTPGQGLQFLFEYFSETQRNKGNFPGRFSGRQFSNSRSEMNVSTLELGDSALYLCASSLTGMTLGNYGYTFGSGTRLTVV.

This clonotype appeared many times. The rearrangement joins TRBV20-1 to TRBJ2-3; 10 positions agree with TRBD2. Germline values: CDR1 DFQATT, CDR2 SNEGSKA (reference sequence). Germline trimming cut 4 bases from V and 2 bases from J; bases unmatched to any gene: 6. The CDR3 sequence is 15 residues long. CDR3 protein: CSAKASGGITDTQYF. In DNA, the CDR3 is TGCAGTGCTAAGGCTAGCGGGGGAATCACAGATACGCAGTATTTT.

V and J are TRBV18 and TRBJ1-1; D is unclear. Germline CDR1 KGHSH, CDR2 LQKENI. CDR3 size: 12 residues. The V and J ends lost 2 bases and 7 bases respectively, with 8 bases between them. CDR3 region: CASSPTGLEAFF. CDR3 sequence (DNA): TGTGCCAGCTCACCAACTGGACTTGAAGCTTTCTTT.

This clonotype was seen repeatedly, ten times or more. This rearrangement joins TRBV20-1 to TRBJ1-5, with D tentatively TRBD1 (6 bases). V dropped 5 bases and J dropped 1 base, with 15 bases sitting between them. This CDR3 contains 15 residues. The germline gives CDR1 DFQATT, CDR2 SNEGSKA (reference sequence). The CDR3 loop is CSAYGGRVSNQPQHF. CDR3 bases: TGCAGTGCTTATGGGGGGCGGGTCAGCAATCAGCCCCAGCATTTT.

This clonotype has at least ten counts. This chain uses TRBV29-1 with TRBJ2-7; the match to TRBD1 covers 9 bases. After removal of 4 bases from V and 3 bases from J, the junction contained 7 bases not matched to a gene. CDR3 length equals 14 residues. Germline V lookup: CDR1 SQVTM, CDR2 ANQGSEA. CDR3 amino acids: CSVGAGQGDYEQYF. Here the CDR3 DNA reads TGCAGCGTTGGAGCGGGACAGGGAGACTACGAGCAGTACTTC.

This clonotype has a count of ten or more. The chain couples TRBV29-1 to TRBJ1-1, with TRBD1 matching 7 bases. The CDR3 consists of 14 residues. Germline CDR1 SQVTM, CDR2 ANQGSEA. The V and J ends lost 6 bases and 2 bases, in that order; junction bases with no gene match: 9. CDR3: CSVVRDSANTEAFF. The CDR3 bases are TGCAGCGTCGTCCGGGACAGCGCTAACACTGAAGCTTTCTTT.

This clonotype was observed a few times. The V gene is TRBV6-1, the J gene TRBJ1-6; perhaps TRBD1 as D (6 bases). Germline V gene data show CDR1 as MNHNS and CDR2 as SASEGT. CDR3 length equals 15 residues. Trimming took off 6 bases at V and 7 bases at J, with 16 bases between the two ends. Written as DNA, the CDR3 is TGTGCCAGCAGCCCAGCAGGGGCAGTCAATTCACCCCTCCACTTT. Translation gives CASSPAGAVNSPLHF.

This clonotype was seen ten or more times. The CDR3 loop is CASSLALQGGKGHGYTF. The CDR3 DNA reads as TGCGCCAGCAGCTTGGCCCTTCAGGGCGGTAAGGGACATGGCTACACCTTC. The chain uses TRBV5-1 and TRBJ1-2; possibly TRBD1 for D (5 bases). CDR3 length: 17 amino acids. From germline, CDR1 is SGHRS and CDR2 YFSETQ. The V end lost 0 bases, the J end lost 6 bases, and 21 bases lay between the germline ends.

This chain uses TRBV10-3 with TRBJ2-3; D ambiguous. V lost 4 bases, J lost 3 bases, and 5 bases lay in between. CDR1 and CDR2 from the germline V gene are ENHRY and SYGVKD. The CDR3 length is 12 residues. CDR3 region: CAISVGTDTQYF. The CDR3 bases are TGTGCCATCAGTGTGGGAACAGATACGCAGTATTTT.

This clonotype has a count of ten or more. V usage is TRBV20-1 and J usage is TRBJ2-5; D assignment may be TRBD1 or TRBD2 (5 bases each). The germline V and J ends were trimmed by 6 bases and 2 bases, with 13 bases remaining between them. Germline V gene lookup returns CDR1 DFQATT and CDR2 SNEGSKA (reference sequence). This CDR3 has 13 residues. CDR3 nucleotide sequence: TGCAGTGCAGACACCGGGGCGCAAGAGACCCAGTACTTC. It encodes CSADTGAQETQYF.

This clonotype has a handful of counts. The rearrangement joins TRBV7-6 to TRBJ2-7; D uncertain. Between the trimmed V and J ends, which lost 0 bases and 3 bases, there was a span of 15 bases. Germline V gene lookup returns CDR1 SGHVS and CDR2 FNYEAQ. This CDR3 comprises 16 residues. Here the CDR3 DNA reads TGTGCCAGCAGCTTAGCAGCGTTAGGACGGAGCTACGAGCAGTACTTC. Amino acid sequence: CASSLAALGRSYEQYF.

This clonotype was counted many times. The genes are TRBV10-3 and TRBJ1-1; D not certain. Trimming took off 3 bases at V and 1 base at J, with 12 bases between the two ends. CDR3 length equals 15 residues. Germline V gene sequence: CDR1 ENHRY, CDR2 SYGVKD. Here the CDR3 reads CAISDPGRENTEAFF. The CDR3 DNA reads as TGTGCCATCAGTGACCCTGGACGGGAGAACACTGAAGCTTTCTTT.

This clonotype came up many times. The V gene is TRBV7-8, the J gene TRBJ1-1, with TRBD1 matching over 7 bases. The CDR3 is 16 amino acids. Trimming removed 1 base from V and 6 bases from J; junction bases left unmatched: 11. CDR1 is SGHVS, CDR2 FQNEAQ, per germline. The DNA of the CDR3 is TGTGCCAGCAGCTTAGAAGGGACAGACAATTGGGCTGAAGCTTTCTTT. Amino acid sequence: CASSLEGTDNWAEAFF.

This clonotype was found a few times. CDR3 protein: CSAREVSNQETQYF. Here the CDR3 DNA reads TGCAGTGCTAGAGAGGTGTCTAACCAAGAGACCCAGTACTTC. The chain combines TRBV20-1 with TRBJ2-5; D unclear. Trimming removed 0 bases at V and 0 bases at J, with 8 bases between. This CDR3 comprises 14 residues. CDR1 DFQATT and CDR2 SNEGSKA come from the germline V gene (reference sequence).

This clonotype came up a few times. The V call is TRBV2, the J call TRBJ1-6, with D possibly being TRBD1 (5 bases). The CDR3 has 16 residues. V was trimmed by 7 bases and J by 6 bases, leaving 19 bases between them. Germline CDR1 and CDR2: SNHLY and FYNNEI. CDR3 coding DNA: TGTGCCAGCACAGGGCCGAGAAAGCTAACTAATTCACCCCTCCACTTT. Translating it yields CASTGPRKLTNSPLHF.

This clonotype was recorded a few times. The genes are TRBV7-9 and TRBJ1-1; 10 bases align to TRBD1. The length of the CDR3 is 15 residues. The germline CDR1 and CDR2 sequences are SEHNR and FQNEAQ (reference sequence). V shed 5 bases, J shed 2 bases, and the junction held 5 bases outside the gene matches. CDR3 DNA: TGTGCCAGCAGCCCACGGACAGGGGGAAACACTGAAGCTTTCTTT. This codes for CASSPRTGGNTEAFF.

In its sample, this clonotype was seen many times. The rearrangement joins TRBV7-8 to TRBJ1-6; 7 positions agree with TRBD1. Germline trimming cut 2 bases from V and 1 base from J; bases unmatched to any gene: 11. This CDR3 has 19 residues. The germline V gene encodes CDR1 SGHVS and CDR2 FQNEAQ. Here the CDR3 DNA reads TGTGCCAGCAGCTTATCCGGGGGCAGGGGGTGGTCCTATAATTCACCCCTCCACTTT. It is translated as CASSLSGGRGWSYNSPLHF. Filled out from reference TRBV7-8 and TRBJ1-6, the complete variable domain reads GAGVSQSPRYKVAKRGQDVALRCDPISGHVSLFWYQQALGQGPEFLTYFQNEAQLDKSGLPSDRFFAERPEGSVSTLKIQRTQQEDSAVYLCASSLSGGRGWSYNSPLHFGNGTRLTVT.

For this clonotype: The CDR3 carries no conserved terminal phenylalanine or tryptophan, so it likely arises from a read error. The chain carries TRBV7-2 and TRBJ2-7; 9 nucleotides align to TRBD1. The CDR3 covers 15 residues. Trimming removed 6 bases from V and 0 bases from J; junction bases left unmatched: 6. CDR1 is SGHTA and CDR2 is FQGNSA in the germline V gene. CDR3 protein: CASSIGQGSSYEQYC. The DNA of the CDR3 is TGTGCCAGCAGTATTGGACAGGGGAGCTCCTACGAGCAGTACTGC.

This clonotype has a handful of counts. The rearrangement uses TRBV12-3 or TRBV12-4 and TRBJ1-2, with TRBD1 matching 8 bases. The CDR3 has 16 amino acids. The trim removed 4 bases at V and 6 bases at J, leaving 13 bases unmatched. The CDR3 loop is CASSSPRTGLRNGYTF. For the CDR3, the DNA is TGTGCCAGCAGTTCGCCTCGGACAGGGCTGAGAAATGGCTACACCTTC.

This clonotype came up a few times. This rearrangement joins TRBV5-1 to TRBJ1-1, with D unresolved. This CDR3 spans 15 amino acids. Between the trimmed V and J ends, which lost 1 base and 6 bases, there was a span of 16 bases. Germline assignment: CDR1 SGHRS and CDR2 YFSETQ. The chain's CDR3 is CASSLFPGGSSEAFF. The CDR3 DNA sequence: TGCGCCAGCAGCTTGTTCCCTGGCGGCAGTTCTGAAGCTTTCTTT.

Many counts were recorded for this clonotype. The chain has TRBV29-1 and TRBJ2-3; TRBD1 or TRBD2 may be the D gene (5 bases each). This CDR3 is 13 amino acids long. The V and J ends lost 4 bases and 6 bases respectively, with 14 bases between them. Germline V gives CDR1 SQVTM, CDR2 ANQGSEA. CDR3 amino acids: CSVAEGPADTQYF. The DNA for the CDR3 is TGCAGCGTTGCCGAGGGGCCGGCCGATACGCAGTATTTT.

Many counts were recorded for this clonotype. The V call is TRBV12-3 or TRBV12-4, the J call TRBJ2-5; 13 bases match TRBD2. CDR3 length: 17 residues. The V and J ends lost 6 bases and 0 bases, in that order; junction bases with no gene match: 7. The CDR3 DNA follows: TGTGCCAGCAGCCGTAAACTAGCGGGGGGGGACCAAGAGACCCAGTACTTC. It translates to CASSRKLAGGDQETQYF.

The sample holds many counts of this clonotype. V gene TRBV27 combines with J gene TRBJ2-5; 10 nucleotides line up with TRBD2. This CDR3 contains 16 residues. J gave up 3 bases and V 2 bases, and 6 bases lay outside the gene matches. Germline loops: CDR1 MNHEY, CDR2 SMNVEV (reference sequence). The CDR3 reads CASSLVTSGDKETQYF. The CDR3 nucleotides are TGTGCCAGCAGTTTAGTAACTAGCGGGGATAAAGAGACCCAGTACTTC.

CDR3 sequence reads: CASVKAGGPVLNEQFF. CDR3 bases: TGTGCCAGCGTTAAAGCGGGAGGGCCGGTTTTAAATGAGCAGTTCTTC. V and J are TRBV6-2 or TRBV6-3 and TRBJ2-1; 10 bases fit TRBD2. Germline CDR1 is MNHEY and CDR2 is SVGEGT. V gave up 8 bases and J gave up 7 bases; unmatched junction bases: 14. The CDR3 length is 16 residues.

Of note for this clonotype: A much larger clone sits a single nucleotide away, making a read error possible. This chain connects TRBV20-1 to TRBJ2-7; D gene uncertain. Germline-derived CDR1 and CDR2 are DFQATT and SNEGSKA (reference sequence). This CDR3 contains 14 residues. This CDR3 is CRARPAPDSYEQYF. CDR3 bases: TGCAGAGCTAGACCCGCTCCGGACTCCTACGAGCAGTACTTC.

J is TRBJ2-7 and V is TRBV3-1; D is unresolved. The CDR3 is made up of 16 amino acids. CDR1 and CDR2 from the germline V gene are LGHDT and YNNKEL (reference sequence). V was clipped by 0 bases and J by 0 bases, with 12 bases between them. This chain's CDR3 is CASSQDRRFYSYEQYF. In DNA form, the CDR3 reads TGTGCCAGCAGCCAAGACCGGCGTTTCTACTCCTACGAGCAGTACTTC.

The J gene is TRBJ1-5, the V gene TRBV19, with D possibly matching TRBD1 (5 bases). The CDR3 is 12 residues long. Trimming stripped 6 bases from V and 9 bases from J, with 12 bases between. From germline, CDR1 is LNHDA and CDR2 SQIVND (reference sequence). The CDR3 protein is CASRWGRGPQHF. The CDR3, as DNA: TGTGCCAGTAGGTGGGGGAGGGGGCCCCAGCATTTT.

This chain links TRBV12-3 or TRBV12-4 with TRBJ2-5; D gene uncertain. V shed 3 bases and J shed 5 bases, with 22 bases lying between them. This CDR3 comprises 17 residues. The CDR3 nucleotides read TGTGCCAGCAGTTTGGGTGGTATTAGGTTAATACAGGAGACCCAGTACTTC. Its protein is CASSLGGIRLIQETQYF.

This clonotype appeared a few times. This chain connects TRBV6-1 to TRBJ1-5, with TRBD1 identical over 9 bases. The CDR3 contains 15 residues. V trimming: 8 bases; J trimming: 4 bases; junction bases outside the gene matches: 9. Germline V gives CDR1 MNHNS, CDR2 SASEGT. In nucleotides, the CDR3 is TGTGCCAGCTCTACCATGGACAGGGGAAATCAGCCCCAGCATTTT. Its translation: CASSTMDRGNQPQHF.

This clonotype was observed a few times. CDR3 nucleotides: TGCAGCGTCGCCGGGGACAGTGACAATGAGCAGTTCTTC. Protein sequence: CSVAGDSDNEQFF. The chain has TRBV29-1 and TRBJ2-1; 7 nucleotides align to TRBD1. There are 13 residues in the CDR3. Germline trimming cut 6 bases from V and 5 bases from J; bases unmatched to any gene: 7. Germline CDR1 is SQVTM and CDR2 is ANQGSEA.

This clonotype appeared a few times. The chain is built from TRBV14 and TRBJ2-1; the match to TRBD2 covers 9 bases. The CDR3 runs 16 residues. Germline V gene lookup returns CDR1 SGHDN and CDR2 FVKESK. The V and J ends lost 3 bases and 5 bases, in that order; junction bases with no gene match: 8. CDR3 in amino acids: CASSHLAGWGNNEQFF. The CDR3 DNA sequence: TGTGCCAGCAGCCATCTAGCGGGGTGGGGAAACAATGAGCAGTTCTTC.

This clonotype was counted many times. The chain is built from TRBV24-1 and TRBJ2-1; TRBD1 agrees at 9 bases. Looked up from germline, CDR1 is KGHDR and CDR2 is SFDVKD. The V gene end was trimmed by 6 bases and the J gene end by 8 bases; junction bases not matched to a gene: 10. The CDR3 contains 15 residues. The CDR3 here is CATSMSGTGTDEQFF. The DNA of the CDR3 is TGTGCCACCAGTATGTCCGGGACAGGGACGGATGAGCAGTTCTTC.